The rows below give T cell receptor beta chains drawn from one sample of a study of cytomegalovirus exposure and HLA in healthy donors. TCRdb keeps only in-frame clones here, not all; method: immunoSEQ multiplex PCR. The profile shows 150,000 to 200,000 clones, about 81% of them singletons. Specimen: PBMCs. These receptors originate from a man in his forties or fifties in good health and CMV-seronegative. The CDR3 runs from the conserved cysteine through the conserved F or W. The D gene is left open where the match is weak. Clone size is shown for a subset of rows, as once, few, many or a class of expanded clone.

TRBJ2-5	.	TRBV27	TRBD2	TGTGCCAGCAGTTTAAATTGGGGTAGCGGGGCTCAAGAGACCCAGTACTTC	CASSLNWGSGAQETQYF
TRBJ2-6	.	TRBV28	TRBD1	TGTGCCAGCAACCCGGGACAGGTCTCACCCTCTGGGGCCAACGTCCTGACTTTC	CASNPGQVSPSGANVLTF
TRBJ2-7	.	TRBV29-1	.	TGCAGCGCGATAGGGACTCTTTCCTACGAGCAGTACTTC	CSAIGTLSYEQYF
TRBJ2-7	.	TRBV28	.	TGTGCCAGCAGTCCCCCGGGTGAAGGGGCCTACGAGCAGTACTTC	CASSPPGEGAYEQYF
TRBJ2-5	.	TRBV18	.	TGTGCCAGCTCACCACCTACAGGGTTGGTAGAGACCCAGTACTTC	CASSPPTGLVETQYF
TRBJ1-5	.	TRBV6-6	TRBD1	TGTGCCAGCAGCCATACCCGACAGGGTAGTCAGCCCCAGCATTTT	CASSHTRQGSQPQHF
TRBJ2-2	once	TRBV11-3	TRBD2	TGTGCCAGCAGCCAGGGACTAGCGGGAGTGGGATATACCGGGGAGCTGTTTTTT	CASSQGLAGVGYTGELFF
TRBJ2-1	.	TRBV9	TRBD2	TGTGCCAGCAGCGTAGGCGCGGGAGGAGGGAATGAGCAGTTCTTC	CASSVGAGGGNEQFF
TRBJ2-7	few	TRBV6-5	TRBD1	TGTGCCAGCAGTTACAGGGTCCAGGGGGCCTACGAGCAGTACTTC	CASSYRVQGAYEQYF
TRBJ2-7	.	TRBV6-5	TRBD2	TGTGCCAGCAGCCGAAGCGGGAGGGGGGCCTACGAGCAGTACTTC	CASSRSGRGAYEQYF
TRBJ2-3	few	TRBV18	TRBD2	TGTGCCAGCTCACCGATAGCGGGGGGCAGCACAGATACGCAGTATTTT	CASSPIAGGSTDTQYF
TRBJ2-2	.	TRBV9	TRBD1	TGTGCCAGCAGCGCCGACAGGGGGCAATTGAACACCGGGGAGCTGTTTTTT	CASSADRGQLNTGELFF
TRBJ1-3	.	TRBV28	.	TGTGCCAGCAGTTTAGGGGGCGGACGCTCTGGAAACACCATATATTTT	CASSLGGGRSGNTIYF
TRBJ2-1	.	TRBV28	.	TGTGCCAGCAGTCCACCCGGAGTAGCGGTTTTGAGCTCCTACAATGAGCAGTTCTTC	CASSPPGVAVLSSYNEQFF
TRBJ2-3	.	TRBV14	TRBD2	TGTGCCAGCAGCCCCCGACTAGCGGGGGGTAGCACAGATACGCAGTATTTT	CASSPRLAGGSTDTQYF
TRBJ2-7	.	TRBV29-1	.	TGCAGCGTGACTGACGGGTACTACGAGCAGTACTTC	CSVTDGYYEQYF